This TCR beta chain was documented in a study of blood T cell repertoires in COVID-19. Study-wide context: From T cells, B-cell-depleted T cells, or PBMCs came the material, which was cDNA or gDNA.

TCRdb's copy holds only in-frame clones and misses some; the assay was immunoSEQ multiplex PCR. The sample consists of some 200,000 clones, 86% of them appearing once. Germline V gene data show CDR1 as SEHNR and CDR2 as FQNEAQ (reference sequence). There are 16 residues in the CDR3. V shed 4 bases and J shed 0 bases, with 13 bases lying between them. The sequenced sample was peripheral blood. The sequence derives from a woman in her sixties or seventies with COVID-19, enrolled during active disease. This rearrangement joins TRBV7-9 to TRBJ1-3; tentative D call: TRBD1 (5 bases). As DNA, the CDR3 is TGTGCCAGCAGCTCCCAGGGCGGCTTCTCTGGAAACACCATATATTTT. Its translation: CASSSQGGFSGNTIYF.